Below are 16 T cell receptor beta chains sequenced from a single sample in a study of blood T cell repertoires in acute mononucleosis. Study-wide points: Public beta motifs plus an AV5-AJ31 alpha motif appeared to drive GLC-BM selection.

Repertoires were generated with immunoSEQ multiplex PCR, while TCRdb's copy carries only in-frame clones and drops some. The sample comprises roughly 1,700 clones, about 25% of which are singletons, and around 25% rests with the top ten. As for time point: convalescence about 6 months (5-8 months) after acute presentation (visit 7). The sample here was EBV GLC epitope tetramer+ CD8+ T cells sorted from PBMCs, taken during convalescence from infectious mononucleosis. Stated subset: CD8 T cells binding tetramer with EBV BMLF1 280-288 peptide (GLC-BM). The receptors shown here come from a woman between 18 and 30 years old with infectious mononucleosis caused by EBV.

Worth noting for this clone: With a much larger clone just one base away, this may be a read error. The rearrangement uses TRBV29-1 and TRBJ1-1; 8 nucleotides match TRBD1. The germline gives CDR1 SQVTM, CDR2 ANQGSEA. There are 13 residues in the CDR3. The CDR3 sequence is CSVWGQANTDAFF. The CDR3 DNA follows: TGCAGCGTGTGGGGACAGGCGAACACTGATGCTTTCTTT.

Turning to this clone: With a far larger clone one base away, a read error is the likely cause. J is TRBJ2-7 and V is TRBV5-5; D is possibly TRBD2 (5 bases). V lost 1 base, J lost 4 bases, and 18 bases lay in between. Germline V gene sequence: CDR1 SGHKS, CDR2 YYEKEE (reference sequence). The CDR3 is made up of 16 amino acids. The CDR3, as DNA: TGTGCCAGCAGCTTGAGGGCAGGAGGCAGTGGTTACGAGCAGTACTTC. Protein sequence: CASSLRAGGSGYEQYF.

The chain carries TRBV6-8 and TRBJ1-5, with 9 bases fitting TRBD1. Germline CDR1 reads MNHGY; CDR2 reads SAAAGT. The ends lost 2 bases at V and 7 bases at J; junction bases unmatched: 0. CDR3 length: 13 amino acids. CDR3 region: CASSYGTGQPQHF. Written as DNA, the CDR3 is TGTGCCAGCAGTTACGGGACAGGGCAGCCCCAGCATTTT.

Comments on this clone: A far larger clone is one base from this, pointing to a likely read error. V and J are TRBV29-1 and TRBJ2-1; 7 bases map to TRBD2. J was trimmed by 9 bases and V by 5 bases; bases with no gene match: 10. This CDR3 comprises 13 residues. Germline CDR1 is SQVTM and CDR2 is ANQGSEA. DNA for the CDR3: TGCAGCGTTTTACCGGGACTACTCATTGAGCAGTTCTTC. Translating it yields CSVLPGLLIEQFF.

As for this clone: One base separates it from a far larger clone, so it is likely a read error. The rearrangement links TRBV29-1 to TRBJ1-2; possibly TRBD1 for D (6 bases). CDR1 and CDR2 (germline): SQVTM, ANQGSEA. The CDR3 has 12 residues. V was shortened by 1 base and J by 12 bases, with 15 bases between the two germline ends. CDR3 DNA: TGCAGCGTTGAAGGGTTGGGGGCTGGGGACACCTTC. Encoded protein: CSVEGLGAGDTF.

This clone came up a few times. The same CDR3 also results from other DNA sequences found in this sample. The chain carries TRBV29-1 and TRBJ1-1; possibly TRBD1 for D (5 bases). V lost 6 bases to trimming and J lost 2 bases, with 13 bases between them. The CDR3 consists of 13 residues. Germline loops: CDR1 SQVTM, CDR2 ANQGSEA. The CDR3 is CSVGVQANTEAFF. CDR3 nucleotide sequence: TGCAGCGTGGGGGTACAGGCTAACACTGAAGCTTTCTTT. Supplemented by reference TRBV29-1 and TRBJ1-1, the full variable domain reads SAVISQKPSRDICQRGTSLTIQCQVDSQVTMMFWYRQQPGQSLTLIATANQGSEATYESGFVIDKFPISRPNLTFSTLTVSNMSPEDSSIYLCSVGVQANTEAFFGQGTRLTVV.

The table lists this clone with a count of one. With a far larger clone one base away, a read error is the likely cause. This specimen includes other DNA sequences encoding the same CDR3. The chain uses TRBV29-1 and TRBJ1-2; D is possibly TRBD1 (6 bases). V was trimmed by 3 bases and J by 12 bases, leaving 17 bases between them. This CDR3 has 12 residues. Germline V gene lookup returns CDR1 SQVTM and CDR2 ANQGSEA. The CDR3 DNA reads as TGCAGCGTTGATGGGTTGGGGGCTGGGGACACCTTC. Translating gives CSVDGLGAGDTF.

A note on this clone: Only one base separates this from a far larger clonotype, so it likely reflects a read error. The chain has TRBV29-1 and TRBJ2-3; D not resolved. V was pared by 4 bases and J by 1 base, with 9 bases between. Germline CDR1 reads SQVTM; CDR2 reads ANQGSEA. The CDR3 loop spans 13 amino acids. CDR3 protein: CSVARTRTDTQYF. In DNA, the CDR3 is TGCAGCGTTGCCCGGACCCGCACAGATACGCAGTATTTT.

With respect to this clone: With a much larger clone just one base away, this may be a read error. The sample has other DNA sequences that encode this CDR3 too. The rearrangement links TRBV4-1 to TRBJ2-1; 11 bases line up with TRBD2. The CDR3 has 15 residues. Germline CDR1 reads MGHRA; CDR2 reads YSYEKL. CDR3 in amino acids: CASSPTSGSVYEQFF. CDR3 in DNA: TGTGCCAGCAGCCCCACTAGCGGGAGTGTATATGAGCAGTTCTTC.

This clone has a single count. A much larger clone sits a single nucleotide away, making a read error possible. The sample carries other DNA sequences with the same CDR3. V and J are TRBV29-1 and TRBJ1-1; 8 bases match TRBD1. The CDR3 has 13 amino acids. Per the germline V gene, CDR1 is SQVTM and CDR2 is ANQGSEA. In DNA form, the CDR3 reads TGCTGCGTGGGGGGACAGGCGAACACTGTAGCTTTCTTT. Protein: CCVGGQANTVAFF.

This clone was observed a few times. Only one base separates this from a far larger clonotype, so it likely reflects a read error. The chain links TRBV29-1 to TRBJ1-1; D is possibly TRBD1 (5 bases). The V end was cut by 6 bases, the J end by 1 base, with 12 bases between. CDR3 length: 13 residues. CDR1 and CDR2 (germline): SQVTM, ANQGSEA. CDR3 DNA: TGCAGCGTGGGGGGAGAGGCGAACACTGAAGCTTTCTTT. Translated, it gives CSVGGEANTEAFF.

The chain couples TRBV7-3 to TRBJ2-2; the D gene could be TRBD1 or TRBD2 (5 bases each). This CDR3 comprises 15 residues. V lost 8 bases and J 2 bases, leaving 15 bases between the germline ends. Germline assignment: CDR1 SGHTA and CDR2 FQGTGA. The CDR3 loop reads CASQNGTVNTGELFF. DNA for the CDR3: TGTGCCAGCCAGAACGGGACGGTAAACACCGGGGAGCTGTTTTTT.

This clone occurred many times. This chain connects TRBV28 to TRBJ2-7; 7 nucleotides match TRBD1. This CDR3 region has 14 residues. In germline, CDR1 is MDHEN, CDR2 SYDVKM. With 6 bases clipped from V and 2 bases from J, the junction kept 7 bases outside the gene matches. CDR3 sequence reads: CASSSPGQTYEQYF. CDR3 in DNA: TGTGCCAGCAGCTCACCGGGACAGACCTACGAGCAGTACTTC.

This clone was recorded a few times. CDR3 sequence: CSVGGQANTVSFF. The CDR3 DNA sequence: TGCAGCGTGGGGGGACAGGCGAACACTGTATCTTTCTTT. The chain links TRBV29-1 to TRBJ1-1; 8 positions match TRBD1. V shed 6 bases and J 12 bases; nucleotides not matched to a gene: 15. Germline V gives CDR1 SQVTM, CDR2 ANQGSEA. The CDR3 sequence is 13 residues long.

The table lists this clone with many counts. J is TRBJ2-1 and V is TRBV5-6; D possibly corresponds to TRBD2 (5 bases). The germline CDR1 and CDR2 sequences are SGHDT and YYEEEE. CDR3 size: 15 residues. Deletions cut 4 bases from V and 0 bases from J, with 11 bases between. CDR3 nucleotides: TGTGCCAGCAGCACCGTAACTAGCTCCTACAATGAGCAGTTCTTC. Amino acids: CASSTVTSSYNEQFF.

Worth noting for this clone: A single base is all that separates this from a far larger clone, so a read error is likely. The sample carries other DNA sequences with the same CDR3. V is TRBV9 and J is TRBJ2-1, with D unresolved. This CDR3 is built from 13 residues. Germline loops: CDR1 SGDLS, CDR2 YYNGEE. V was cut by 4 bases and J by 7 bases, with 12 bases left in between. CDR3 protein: CASSQVWGNEQFF. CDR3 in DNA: TGTGCCAGCAGCCAAGTGTGGGGAAATGAGCAGTTCTTC.